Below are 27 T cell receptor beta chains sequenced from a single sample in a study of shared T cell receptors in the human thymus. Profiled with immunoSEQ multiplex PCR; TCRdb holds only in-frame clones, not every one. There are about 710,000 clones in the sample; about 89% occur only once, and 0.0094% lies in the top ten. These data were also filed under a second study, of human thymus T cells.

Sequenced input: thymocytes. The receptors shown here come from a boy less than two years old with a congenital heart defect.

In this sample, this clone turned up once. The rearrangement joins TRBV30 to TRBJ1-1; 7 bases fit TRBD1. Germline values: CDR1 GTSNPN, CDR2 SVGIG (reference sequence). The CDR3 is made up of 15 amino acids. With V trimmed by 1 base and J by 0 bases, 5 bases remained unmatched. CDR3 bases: TGTGCCTGGAGTGGCCCCCAGGGGGTGAACACTGAAGCTTTCTTT. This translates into CAWSGPQGVNTEAFF.

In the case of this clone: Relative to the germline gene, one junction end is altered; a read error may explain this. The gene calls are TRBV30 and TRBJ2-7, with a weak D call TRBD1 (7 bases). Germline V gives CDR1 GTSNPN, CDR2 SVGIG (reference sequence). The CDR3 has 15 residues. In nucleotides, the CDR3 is TGTGCCTGGAGTGCACCGGGACAGAAGGTCCCCCGGAGGGACTTC. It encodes CAWSAPGQKVPRRDF.

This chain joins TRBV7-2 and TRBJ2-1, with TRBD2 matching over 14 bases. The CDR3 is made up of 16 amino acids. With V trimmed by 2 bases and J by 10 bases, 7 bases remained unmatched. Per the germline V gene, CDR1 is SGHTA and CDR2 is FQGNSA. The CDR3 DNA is TGTGCCAGCAGCTTATTCCGGACTAGCGGGGGGCCAGAGCAGTTCTTC. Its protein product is CASSLFRTSGGPEQFF. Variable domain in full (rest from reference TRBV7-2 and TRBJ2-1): GAGVSQSPSNKVTEKGKDVELRCDPISGHTALYWYRQSLGQGLEFLIYFQGNSAPDKSGLPSDRFSAERTGGSVSTLTIQRTQQEDSAVYLCASSLFRTSGGPEQFFGPGTRLTVL.

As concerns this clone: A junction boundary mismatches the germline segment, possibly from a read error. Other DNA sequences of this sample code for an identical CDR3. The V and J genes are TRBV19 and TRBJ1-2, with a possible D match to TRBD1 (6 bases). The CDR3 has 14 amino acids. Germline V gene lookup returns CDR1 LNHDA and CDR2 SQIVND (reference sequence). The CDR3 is CASSTGESNYGYTF. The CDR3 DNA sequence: TGTGCCAGTAGTACAGGGGAGTCTAACTATGGCTACACTTTC. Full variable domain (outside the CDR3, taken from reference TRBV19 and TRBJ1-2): DGGITQSPKYLFRKEGQNVTLSCEQNLNHDAMYWYRQDPGQGLRLIYYSQIVNDFQKGDIAEGYSVSREKKESFPLTVTSAQKNPTAFYLCASSTGESNYGYTFGSGTRLTVV.

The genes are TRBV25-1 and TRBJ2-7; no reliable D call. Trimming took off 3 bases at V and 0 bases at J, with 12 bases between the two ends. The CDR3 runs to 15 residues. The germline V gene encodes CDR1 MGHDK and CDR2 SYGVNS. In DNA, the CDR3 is TGTGCCAGCAGTGACCCTCTAGGCCCCTCCTACGAGCAGTACTTC. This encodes CASSDPLGPSYEQYF.

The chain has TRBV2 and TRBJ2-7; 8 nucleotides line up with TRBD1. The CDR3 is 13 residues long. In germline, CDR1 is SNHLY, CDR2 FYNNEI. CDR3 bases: TGTGCAATAAAGCAGGGGGCCTTGGACGAGCAGTACTTC. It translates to CAIKQGALDEQYF. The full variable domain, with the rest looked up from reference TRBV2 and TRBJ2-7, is EPEVTQTPSHQVTQMGQEVILRCVPISNHLYFYWYRQILGQKVEFLVSFYNNEISEKSEIFDDQFSVERPDGSNFTLKIRSTKLEDSAMYFCAIKQGALDEQYFGPGTRLTVT.

The CDR3 nucleotides are TGTGCCAGCAGTGAATCTAGGGGCAGGAACACCGGGGAGCTGTTTTTT. Translating it yields CASSESRGRNTGELFF. The chain links TRBV2 to TRBJ2-2; D possibly corresponds to TRBD1 (5 bases). The V gene lost 2 bases and the J gene lost 1 base, with 11 bases spanning the gap. Germline V lookup: CDR1 SNHLY, CDR2 FYNNEI. The CDR3 has 16 amino acids.

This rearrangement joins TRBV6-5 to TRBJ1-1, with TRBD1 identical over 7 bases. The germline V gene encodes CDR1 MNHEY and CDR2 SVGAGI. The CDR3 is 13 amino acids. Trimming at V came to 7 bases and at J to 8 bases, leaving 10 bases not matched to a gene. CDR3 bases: TGTGCCAGCACTAGACTGGGGACAGACGAAGCTTTCTTT. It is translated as CASTRLGTDEAFF.

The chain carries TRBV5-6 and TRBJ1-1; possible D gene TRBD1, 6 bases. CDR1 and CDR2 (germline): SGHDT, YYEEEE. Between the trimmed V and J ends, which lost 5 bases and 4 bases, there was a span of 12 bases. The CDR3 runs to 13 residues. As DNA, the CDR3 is TGTGCCAGCAGGAAAGGGGGAAGCACTGAAGCTTTCTTT. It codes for CASRKGGSTEAFF.

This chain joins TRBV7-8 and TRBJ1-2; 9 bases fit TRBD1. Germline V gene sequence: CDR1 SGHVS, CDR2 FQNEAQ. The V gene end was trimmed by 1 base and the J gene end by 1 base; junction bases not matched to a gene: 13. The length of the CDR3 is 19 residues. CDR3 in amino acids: CASSLGIRDRAPFNYGYTF. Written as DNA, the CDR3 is TGTGCCAGCAGCTTAGGAATTCGGGACAGGGCCCCCTTTAACTATGGCTACACCTTC.

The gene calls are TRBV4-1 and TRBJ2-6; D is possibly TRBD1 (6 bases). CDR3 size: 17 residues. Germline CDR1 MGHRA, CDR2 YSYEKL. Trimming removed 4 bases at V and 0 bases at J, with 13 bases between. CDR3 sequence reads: CASSPVDSLSGANVLTF. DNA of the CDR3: TGCGCCAGCAGCCCCGTGGACAGCCTCTCTGGGGCCAACGTCCTGACTTTC.

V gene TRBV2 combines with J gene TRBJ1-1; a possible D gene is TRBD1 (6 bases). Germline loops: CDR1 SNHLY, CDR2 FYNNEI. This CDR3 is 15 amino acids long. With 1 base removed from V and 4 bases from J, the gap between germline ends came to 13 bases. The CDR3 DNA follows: TGTGCCAGCAGTGAAGAGCGACAGGATCTCACTGAAGCTTTCTTT. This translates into CASSEERQDLTEAFF.

The CDR3 sequence: CASSASTGANTGELFF. The CDR3 DNA sequence: TGTGCCAGCAGTGCTTCCACAGGGGCGAACACCGGGGAGCTGTTTTTT. The chain couples TRBV7-6 to TRBJ2-2; 7 positions agree with TRBD1. Germline V CDR1 and CDR2: SGHVS, FNYEAQ. This CDR3 spans 16 amino acids. The V gene end was trimmed by 6 bases and the J gene end by 0 bases; junction bases not matched to a gene: 7.

For the CDR3, the DNA is TGTGCCAGCAGCATGGGACTAGCGGGAGACGGGACCGGGGAGCTGTTTTTT. Its translation is CASSMGLAGDGTGELFF. The chain carries TRBV7-2 and TRBJ2-2; 14 bases align to TRBD2. From germline, CDR1 is SGHTA and CDR2 FQGNSA. CDR3 length: 17 amino acids. V was pared by 5 bases and J by 5 bases, with 7 bases of the junction left unmatched.

The CDR3 here is CSVLQGIDYEQYF. The CDR3 DNA is TGCAGCGTATTACAGGGGATAGACTACGAGCAGTACTTC. The chain uses TRBV29-1 and TRBJ2-7, with 7 bases fitting TRBD1. The CDR3 has 13 residues. The germline V gene encodes CDR1 SQVTM and CDR2 ANQGSEA. Losses at the gene ends were 6 bases for V and 3 bases for J; bases not matched to a gene: 8.

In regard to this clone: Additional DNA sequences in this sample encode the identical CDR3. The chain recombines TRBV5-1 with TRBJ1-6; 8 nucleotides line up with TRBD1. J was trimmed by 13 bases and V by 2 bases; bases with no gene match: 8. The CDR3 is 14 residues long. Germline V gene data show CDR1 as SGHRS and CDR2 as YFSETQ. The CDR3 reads CASSFGQGGSPLHF. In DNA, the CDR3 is TGCGCCAGCAGCTTCGGACAGGGAGGTTCCCCCCTCCACTTT.

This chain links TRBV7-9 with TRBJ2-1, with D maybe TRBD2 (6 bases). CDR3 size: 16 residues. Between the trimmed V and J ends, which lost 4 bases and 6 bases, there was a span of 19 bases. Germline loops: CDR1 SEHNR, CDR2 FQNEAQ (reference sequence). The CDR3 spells CASSSPGTSSLNEQFF. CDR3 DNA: TGTGCCAGCAGCTCGCCCGGGACTTCTTCCCTCAATGAGCAGTTCTTC.

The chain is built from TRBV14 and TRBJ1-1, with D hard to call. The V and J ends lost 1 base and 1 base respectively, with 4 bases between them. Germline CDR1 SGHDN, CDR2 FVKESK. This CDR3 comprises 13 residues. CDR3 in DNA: TGTGCCAGCAGCCAAGCGTCGAACACTGAAGCTTTCTTT. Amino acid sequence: CASSQASNTEAFF. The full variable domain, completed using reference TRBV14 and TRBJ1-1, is EAGVTQFPSHSVIEKGQTVTLRCDPISGHDNLYWYRRVMGKEIKFLLHFVKESKQDESGMPNNRFLAERTGGTYSTLKVQPAELEDSGVYFCASSQASNTEAFFGQGTRLTVV.

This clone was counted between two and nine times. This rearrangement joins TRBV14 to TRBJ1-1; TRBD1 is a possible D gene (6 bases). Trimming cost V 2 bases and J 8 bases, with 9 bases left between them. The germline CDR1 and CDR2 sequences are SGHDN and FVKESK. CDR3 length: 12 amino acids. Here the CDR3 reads CASSQRGIEAFF. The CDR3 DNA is TGTGCCAGCAGCCAAAGGGGGATCGAAGCTTTCTTT.

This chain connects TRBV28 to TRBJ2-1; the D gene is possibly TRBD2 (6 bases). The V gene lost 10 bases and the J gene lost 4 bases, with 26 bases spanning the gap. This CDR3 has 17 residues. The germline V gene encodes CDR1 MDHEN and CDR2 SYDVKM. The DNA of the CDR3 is TGTGCCAAGCCGCCCCATCTCTTACGGACTAAGTACAATGAGCAGTTCTTC. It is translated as CAKPPHLLRTKYNEQFF.

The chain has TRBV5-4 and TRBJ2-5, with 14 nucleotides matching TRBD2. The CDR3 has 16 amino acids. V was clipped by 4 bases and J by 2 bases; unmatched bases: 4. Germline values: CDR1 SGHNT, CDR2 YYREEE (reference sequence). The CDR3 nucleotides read TGTGCCAGCAGCCTCTGGACTAGCGGGGGGCAAGAGACCCAGTACTTC. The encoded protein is CASSLWTSGGQETQYF. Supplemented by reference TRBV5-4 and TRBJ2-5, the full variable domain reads ETGVTQSPTHLIKTRGQQVTLRCSSQSGHNTVSWYQQALGQGPQFIFQYYREEENGRGNFPPRFSGLQFPNYSSELNVNALELDDSALYLCASSLWTSGGQETQYFGPGTRLLVL.

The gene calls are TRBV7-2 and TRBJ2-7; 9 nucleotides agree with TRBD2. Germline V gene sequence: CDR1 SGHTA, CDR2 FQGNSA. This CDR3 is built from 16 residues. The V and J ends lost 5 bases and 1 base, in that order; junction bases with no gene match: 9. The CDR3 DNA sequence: TGTGCCAGCAGCACCTTAGCAGCGGGGGGATCCTACGAGCAGTACTTC. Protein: CASSTLAAGGSYEQYF.

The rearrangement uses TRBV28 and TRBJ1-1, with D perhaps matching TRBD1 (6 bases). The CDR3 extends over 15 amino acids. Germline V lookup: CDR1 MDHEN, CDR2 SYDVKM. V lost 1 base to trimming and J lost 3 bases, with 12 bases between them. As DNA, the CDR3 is TGTGCCAGCAGTTTATACAGGGAAAAGGACACTGAAGCTTTCTTT. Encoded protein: CASSLYREKDTEAFF.

CDR3 residues: CASSETSGQNYGYTF. CDR3 bases: TGTGCCAGCAGTGAAACTTCCGGACAGAACTATGGCTACACCTTC. This sequence joins TRBV6-1 and TRBJ1-2; the D gene is possibly TRBD1 (6 bases). The V gene's germline CDR1 is MNHNS and CDR2 SASEGT. V was shortened by 2 bases and J by 2 bases, with 12 bases between the two germline ends. CDR3 length equals 15 residues.

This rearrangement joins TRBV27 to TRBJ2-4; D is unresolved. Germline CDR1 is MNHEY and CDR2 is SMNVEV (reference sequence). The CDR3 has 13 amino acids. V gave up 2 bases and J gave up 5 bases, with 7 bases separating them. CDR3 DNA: TGTGCCAGCAGTTTACTTCCAGAAAACATTCAGTACTTC. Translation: CASSLLPENIQYF.

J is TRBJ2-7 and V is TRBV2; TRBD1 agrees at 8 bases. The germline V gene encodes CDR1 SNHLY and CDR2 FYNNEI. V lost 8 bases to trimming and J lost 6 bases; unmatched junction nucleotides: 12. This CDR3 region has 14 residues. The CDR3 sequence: CASGGTGTGGEQYF. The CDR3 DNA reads TGTGCCAGCGGGGGGACCGGGACAGGAGGCGAGCAGTACTTC. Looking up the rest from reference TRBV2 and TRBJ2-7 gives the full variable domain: EPEVTQTPSHQVTQMGQEVILRCVPISNHLYFYWYRQILGQKVEFLVSFYNNEISEKSEIFDDQFSVERPDGSNFTLKIRSTKLEDSAMYFCASGGTGTGGEQYFGPGTRLTVT.

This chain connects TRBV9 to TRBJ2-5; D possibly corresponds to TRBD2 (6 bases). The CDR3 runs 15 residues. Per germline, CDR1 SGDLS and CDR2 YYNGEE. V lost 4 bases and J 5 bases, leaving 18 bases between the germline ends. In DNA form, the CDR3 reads TGTGCCAGCAGCAAAGACGGGGGAGCGTCGGAGACCCAGTACTTC. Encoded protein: CASSKDGGASETQYF.